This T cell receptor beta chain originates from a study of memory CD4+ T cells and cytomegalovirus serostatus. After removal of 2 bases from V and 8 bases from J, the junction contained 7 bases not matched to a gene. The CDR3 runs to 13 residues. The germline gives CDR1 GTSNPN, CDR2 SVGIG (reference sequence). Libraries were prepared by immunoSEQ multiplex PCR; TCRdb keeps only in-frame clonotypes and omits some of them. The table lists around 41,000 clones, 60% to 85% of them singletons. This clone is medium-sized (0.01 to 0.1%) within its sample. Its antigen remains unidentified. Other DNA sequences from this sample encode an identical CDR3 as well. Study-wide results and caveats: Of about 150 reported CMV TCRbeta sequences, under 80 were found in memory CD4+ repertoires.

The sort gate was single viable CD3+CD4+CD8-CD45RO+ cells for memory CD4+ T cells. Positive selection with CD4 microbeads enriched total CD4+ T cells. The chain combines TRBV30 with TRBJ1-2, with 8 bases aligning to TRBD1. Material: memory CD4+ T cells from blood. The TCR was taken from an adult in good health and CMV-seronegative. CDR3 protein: CAWSRDRPRGYTF. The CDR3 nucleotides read TGTGCCTGGAGTAGGGACAGGCCTCGGGGCTACACCTTC.